This note documents a single T cell receptor (beta chain) sequence. Its specificity is unknown. This sample was taken from a study of T cells after yellow fever vaccination. Study conclusions and caveats: The CD4 and CD8 compartments had a small share of their clonotypes in common. Most clones from primary vaccination were detected again post-booster (just over 95% CD4, approximately 90% CD8). Weaker, the secondary response peaked sooner, at day 5 versus 15.

The authors made TCR cDNA by 5'RACE template switching, adding a universal primer site and UMIs. Each CDR3 protein gets one entry after TCRdb re-called the 5' RACE reads with MiXCR. Of 250,000 to 350,000 distinct CDR3 sequences in the sample, 3.5% to 4.5% were seen once. The V and J ends lost 5 bases and 10 bases respectively, with 14 bases between them. Per the germline V gene, CDR1 is MGHDK and CDR2 is SYGVNS. The CDR3 loop spans 12 amino acids. The source material was PBMCs, sampled 15 days after the yellow fever booster vaccination. V and J are TRBV25-1 and TRBJ1-1, with D perhaps matching TRBD1 (6 bases). The clonotype was recovered from a man between 18 and 35 years old who received the YFV17D yellow fever vaccine. Here the CDR3 reads CASSSQGNTAFF. The CDR3 bases are TGTGCCAGCAGTTCACAGGGAAACACAGCTTTCTTT.